Presented here are 18 T cell receptor beta chains from one specimen sequenced in a study of human T cells and chemical hapten exposure. TCRdb reanalysed the RACE reads using MiXCR and keeps one entry per CDR3 protein. The sample includes 50,000 or so distinct CDR3 sequences, 9.9% of them seen just once. Time point noted: patch test 3, about 24 weeks after DPC sensitization. This sample's treatment: therapeutic diphenylcyclopropenone sensitization with weekly scalp DPC. The sample was whole blood, taken in connection with sensitization to the hapten diphenylcyclopropenone (DPC). All receptors come from a woman aged 40 to 55 with alopecia areata. Some clones in this sample may be carry-over from other donors' samples.

The rearrangement uses TRBV9 and TRBJ2-5; D not resolved. CDR1 and CDR2 from the germline V gene are SGDLS and YYNGEE. This CDR3 is built from 14 residues. The germline V and J ends were trimmed by 0 bases and 2 bases, with 8 bases remaining between them. DNA for the CDR3: TGTGCCAGCAGCGTAGATCTAGGACAAGAGACCCAGTACTTC. This gives the protein CASSVDLGQETQYF.

This rearrangement joins TRBV4-1 to TRBJ2-5; D tentatively fits TRBD1 or TRBD2 (5 bases each). Germline values: CDR1 MGHRA, CDR2 YSYEKL. The CDR3 covers 16 residues. V lost 1 base, J lost 3 bases, and 15 bases lay in between. In nucleotides, the CDR3 is TGCGCCAGCAGCCAAGCGCCGGGGCTAGAAGAAGAGACCCAGTACTTC. Encoded protein: CASSQAPGLEEETQYF.

This clonotype turned up a few times. The chain joins TRBV6-4 to TRBJ2-3; perhaps TRBD2 as D (6 bases). V lost 0 bases and J 6 bases, leaving 10 bases between the germline ends. The germline CDR1 and CDR2 sequences are MRHNA and SNTAGT. The CDR3 has 14 residues. The CDR3 spells CASSDSIGGDTQYF. For the CDR3, the DNA is TGTGCCAGCAGTGACTCGATTGGAGGGGATACGCAGTATTTT.

This chain joins TRBV29-1 and TRBJ1-3; D uncertain. The CDR3 has 13 amino acids. The germline V gene encodes CDR1 SQVTM and CDR2 ANQGSEA. V lost 5 bases and J 0 bases, leaving 8 bases between the germline ends. The CDR3 DNA reads TGCAGCGTTTCGGGCAACTCTGGAAACACCATATATTTT. It encodes CSVSGNSGNTIYF.

This clonotype was seen at least ten times. The chain recombines TRBV6-4 with TRBJ2-3; no clear D gene. V shed 2 bases and J shed 1 base, with 10 bases lying between them. The CDR3 loop spans 15 amino acids. Germline lookup yields CDR1 MRHNA and CDR2 SNTAGT. CDR3 amino acids: CASSDQAGGTDTQYF. The CDR3 nucleotides read TGTGCCAGCAGTGACCAGGCAGGAGGCACAGATACGCAGTATTTT.

This clonotype was picked up a small number of times. The genes are TRBV14 and TRBJ1-2, with D perhaps matching TRBD1 (6 bases). The CDR3 runs to 13 residues. V was pared by 3 bases and J by 5 bases, with 10 bases between. From germline, CDR1 is SGHDN and CDR2 FVKESK. CDR3: CASSQRDIYGYTF. CDR3 nucleotide sequence: TGTGCCAGCAGCCAGAGGGACATTTATGGCTACACCTTC.

This clonotype was recorded at least ten times. The genes are TRBV5-6 and TRBJ2-2, with D hard to call. CDR1 is SGHDT, CDR2 YYEEEE, per germline. The CDR3 is 14 residues long. Trimming shortened V by 4 bases and J by 0 bases, and 7 bases separated the two germline ends. The CDR3 spells CASSAASNTGELFF. Here the CDR3 DNA reads TGTGCCAGCAGCGCTGCATCGAACACCGGGGAGCTGTTTTTT.

The chain carries TRBV7-7 and TRBJ2-2; weak D call: TRBD2 (6 bases). Germline V gene sequence: CDR1 SSHAT, CDR2 FNYEAQ (reference sequence). Trimming took off 4 bases at V and 6 bases at J, with 6 bases between the two ends. The CDR3 is 12 amino acids. The CDR3 reads CASSSGAGELFF. In DNA form, the CDR3 reads TGTGCCAGCAGCTCGGGAGCCGGGGAGCTGTTTTTT.

There are a few counts of this clonotype. The chain joins TRBV5-1 to TRBJ2-5; possible D gene TRBD2, 5 bases. V gave up 0 bases and J gave up 3 bases, with 6 bases separating them. Germline lookup yields CDR1 SGHRS and CDR2 YFSETQ. The CDR3 is 13 residues long. CDR3 in amino acids: CASSLVGEETQYF. As DNA, the CDR3 is TGCGCCAGCAGCTTGGTCGGGGAAGAGACCCAGTACTTC.

This clonotype was found a few times. The chain joins TRBV4-1 to TRBJ2-7; the D gene is possibly TRBD1 (6 bases). CDR1 is MGHRA and CDR2 is YSYEKL in the germline V gene. V lost 2 bases and J lost 2, with 7 bases in between. The CDR3 consists of 13 residues. CDR3 in amino acids: CASSQPGAYEQYF. CDR3 DNA: TGCGCCAGCAGCCAACCAGGGGCCTACGAGCAGTACTTC.

The rearrangement joins TRBV5-6 to TRBJ1-1; D gene uncertain. V lost 0 bases, J lost 9 bases, and 12 bases lay in between. In germline, CDR1 is SGHDT, CDR2 YYEEEE. This CDR3 is 13 amino acids long. The CDR3 spells CASSLGAQNKAFF. The CDR3, as DNA: TGTGCCAGCAGCTTGGGGGCTCAGAATAAAGCTTTCTTT.

The DNA for the CDR3 is TGTGCCAGCAGCAACCCTGGGACTAGCGGGGATACGCAGTATTTT. Amino acid sequence: CASSNPGTSGDTQYF. The genes are TRBV7-2 and TRBJ2-3; 12 nucleotides line up with TRBD2. This CDR3 has 15 residues. Unmatched junction bases numbered 6, after V lost 5 bases and J lost 6 bases. Germline lookup yields CDR1 SGHTA and CDR2 FQGNSA.

This clonotype was observed at least ten times. The rearrangement uses TRBV5-1 and TRBJ1-1, with 8 nucleotides matching TRBD1. V shed 6 bases and J 4 bases; nucleotides not matched to a gene: 11. The CDR3 contains 15 residues. Germline lookup yields CDR1 SGHRS and CDR2 YFSETQ. As DNA, the CDR3 is TGCGCCAGCACCGAGCAGGGGGCGAGGGCCACTGAAGCTTTCTTT. It encodes CASTEQGARATEAFF.

This clonotype was observed a handful of times. The chain carries TRBV6-1 and TRBJ1-3; no definite D call. Trimming took off 5 bases at V and 4 bases at J, with 15 bases between the two ends. The CDR3 length is 15 residues. Germline CDR1 and CDR2: MNHNS and SASEGT. CDR3 residues: CASSSSWQAGNTIYF. The CDR3 region has the DNA TGTGCCAGCAGTAGCTCCTGGCAGGCCGGAAACACCATATATTTT.

This CDR3 reads CASSPLAGKEFGGYTF. The CDR3 DNA follows: TGTGCCAGCAGCCCCCTGGCAGGGAAAGAATTCGGAGGCTACACCTTC. The rearrangement joins TRBV7-8 to TRBJ1-2; tentative D call: TRBD1 (5 bases). The CDR3 is 16 amino acids. Deletions cut 5 bases from V and 8 bases from J, with 24 bases between. Germline loops: CDR1 SGHVS, CDR2 FQNEAQ. Based on the CDR3 plus reference TRBV7-8 and TRBJ1-2, the full variable domain is GAGVSQSPRYKVAKRGQDVALRCDPISGHVSLFWYQQALGQGPEFLTYFQNEAQLDKSGLPSDRFFAERPEGSVSTLKIQRTQQEDSAVYLCASSPLAGKEFGGYTFGSGTRLTVV.

This clonotype appeared a few times. CDR3 coding DNA: TGTGCCAGCAGCGCCCGGGGGCCGCAGTATTTT. Translating it yields CASSARGPQYF. The rearrangement uses TRBV7-2 and TRBJ2-3; D might be TRBD1 or TRBD2, each matching 6 bases. The CDR3 length is 11 residues. Trimming took 5 bases from V and 10 from J, leaving 10 bases between them. Per the germline V gene, CDR1 is SGHTA and CDR2 is FQGNSA.

This clonotype showed up many times. The rearrangement uses TRBV6-5 and TRBJ1-2, with TRBD1 matching over 12 bases. Looked up from germline, CDR1 is MNHEY and CDR2 is SVGAGI. The CDR3 contains 15 residues. V was pared by 5 bases and J by 4 bases, with 5 bases of the junction left unmatched. The CDR3 reads CASSEGTGGVYGYTF. The CDR3 nucleotides are TGTGCCAGCAGTGAGGGGACAGGGGGCGTCTATGGCTACACCTTC.

This clonotype was observed a handful of times. The rearrangement joins TRBV27 to TRBJ1-1, with 7 positions matching TRBD1. V lost 5 bases and J lost 6; bases outside the gene matches: 9. The CDR3 has 14 residues. Germline values: CDR1 MNHEY, CDR2 SMNVEV (reference sequence). CDR3 residues: CASSPTGSIPEAFF. The CDR3 nucleotides read TGTGCCAGCAGTCCGACAGGGTCGATCCCTGAAGCTTTCTTT.